Each of the 11 T cell receptor beta chains below was sequenced from the same sample in a study of blood T cells in healthy people across ages. A second PCR, run for roughly 7 to 11 cycles, used a sample-barcoded 5' primer plus a J-beta primer mix. Via MiXCR, TCRdb re-called the 5' RACE reads, giving one row per CDR3 protein. The table has 910,000 or so distinct CDR3 sequences, roughly 51% seen once; the top ten hold about 21%. Material for sequencing was blood. The source is an older woman in good health.

This chain joins TRBV20-1 and TRBJ2-5; 9 nucleotides line up with TRBD2. J gave up 11 bases and V 2 bases, and 15 bases lay outside the gene matches. Germline CDR1 is DFQATT and CDR2 is SNEGSKA (reference sequence). The CDR3 runs 15 residues. The CDR3 DNA is TGCAGTGCTAGACCTATAGCGGGAGCGGTAAATGAGCAGTACTTC. Translation: CSARPIAGAVNEQYF.

The V gene is TRBV7-9, the J gene TRBJ2-5; D might be TRBD2 (6 bases). Germline CDR1 is SEHNR and CDR2 is FQNEAQ (reference sequence). V lost 0 bases, J lost 2 bases, and 10 bases lay in between. The CDR3 is 15 amino acids. The CDR3 protein is CASSLARSGQETQYF. The CDR3 DNA reads as TGTGCCAGCAGCTTAGCTCGCAGCGGGCAAGAGACCCAGTACTTC.

This clonotype was seen only once. The chain joins TRBV21-1 to TRBJ1-2. TRBV21-1 is a pseudogene locus. This CDR3 contains 13 residues. CDR3 in DNA: TGTGCCAGCAGCAATGGGGAGAAGGATGGCTACACCTTC. It is translated as CASSNGEKDGYTF.

This clonotype was observed once. The J gene is TRBJ1-5, the V gene TRBV20-1, with D possibly being TRBD1 (5 bases). CDR3 size: 14 residues. V was pared by 0 bases and J by 6 bases, with 12 bases between. Germline V lookup: CDR1 DFQATT, CDR2 SNEGSKA (reference sequence). CDR3 nucleotides: TGCAGTGCTAGAGATGGGAGGGGTGTTCAGCCCCAGCATTTT. Translated: CSARDGRGVQPQHF.

The gene calls are TRBV7-9 and TRBJ2-4; 9 bases line up with TRBD1. The V gene end was trimmed by 3 bases and the J gene end by 5 bases; junction bases not matched to a gene: 5. Germline V gene sequence: CDR1 SEHNR, CDR2 FQNEAQ (reference sequence). The CDR3 is 15 amino acids. The CDR3: CASSLNRGRENIQYF. CDR3 nucleotide sequence: TGTGCCAGCAGCTTGAACAGGGGGCGCGAAAACATTCAGTACTTC.

V and J are TRBV28 and TRBJ1-4; no clear D gene. Looked up from germline, CDR1 is MDHEN and CDR2 is SYDVKM. CDR3 length: 11 residues. V lost 4 bases and J 8 bases, leaving 5 bases between the germline ends. The CDR3 here is CASSSLEKLFF. The CDR3 nucleotides read TGTGCCAGCAGTTCACTGGAAAAACTGTTTTTT.

This clonotype was observed a few times. The rearrangement links TRBV12-3 or TRBV12-4 to TRBJ2-3, with D perhaps TRBD1 (5 bases). V gave up 5 bases and J gave up 0 bases, with 12 bases separating them. The CDR3 is made up of 15 amino acids. The CDR3 sequence is CASSPGILSTDTQYF. The CDR3 nucleotides read TGTGCCAGCAGTCCAGGGATCTTGAGCACAGATACGCAGTATTTT.

This chain links TRBV15 with TRBJ2-3, with 7 bases identical to TRBD2. J lost 2 bases, V lost 0 bases, and 8 bases had no gene match. CDR1 is LNHNV, CDR2 YYDKDF, per germline (reference sequence). The CDR3 consists of 17 residues. CDR3 DNA: TGTGCCACCAGCAGAGAGATGGGACTAACAAACACAGATACGCAGTATTTT. Translating gives CATSREMGLTNTDTQYF.

The V and J genes are TRBV11-2 and TRBJ2-5; D not certain. TRBJ2-4 matches the DNA end more closely, so the J call is doubtful. Germline values: CDR1 SGHAT, CDR2 FQNNGV. The CDR3 sequence is 15 residues long. Here the CDR3 DNA reads TGTGCCAGCAGCCCCGCTGGCGCCCCAAAAAACATTCAGTACTTC. Its protein product is CASSPAGAPKNIQYF.

This chain connects TRBV7-9 to TRBJ2-7, with 7 bases fitting TRBD1. Per the germline V gene, CDR1 is SEHNR and CDR2 is FQNEAQ (reference sequence). The V gene end was trimmed by 9 bases and the J gene end by 5 bases; junction bases not matched to a gene: 19. This CDR3 region has 16 residues. CDR3 coding DNA: TGTGCCAGTAGCCCCCTAGGTCGGGACAGAACCCACGAGCAGTACTTC. It specifies CASSPLGRDRTHEQYF. The entire variable domain, with the rest obtained from reference TRBV7-9 and TRBJ2-7, is as follows: DTGVSQNPRHKITKRGQNVTFRCDPISEHNRLYWYRQTLGQGPEFLTYFQNEAQLEKSRLLSDRFSAERPKGSFSTLEIQRTEQGDSAMYLCASSPLGRDRTHEQYFGPGTRLTVT.

The chain recombines TRBV5-1 with TRBJ2-1; 11 positions agree with TRBD2. CDR1 is SGHRS and CDR2 is YFSETQ in the germline V gene. CDR3 length: 17 amino acids. J lost 3 bases, V lost 0 bases, and 5 bases had no gene match. The CDR3 DNA reads TGCGCCAGCAGCTTGGGACTAGCGGGGTTCGACTACAATGAGCAGTTCTTC. It specifies CASSLGLAGFDYNEQFF.